These T cell receptor beta chains were read from a single sample in a study of blood T cell repertoires in COVID-19. TCRdb's copy holds only in-frame clones and misses some; the assay was immunoSEQ multiplex PCR. The data contain under 150,000 clones, about 75% of them singletons. Sequences were obtained from peripheral blood. The source is a man older than 75 with acute or convalescent COVID-19. The CDR3 runs from the conserved cysteine through the conserved F or W. Fields, in order: V gene, J gene, clone size, CDR3 protein. Part of the rows lack a size; the others show once, few, many or a class for expanded clones.

TRBV11-2	TRBJ1-3	-	CASSLAGQGVTGNTIYF
TRBV6-6	TRBJ2-5	-	CAGSSGRGGETQYF
TRBV5-1	TRBJ2-1	many	CASSLYTSGGSYNEQFF
TRBV7-2	TRBJ2-7	-	CASSLYREDEQYF
TRBV9	TRBJ1-2	few	CASSPRGTAFNYGYIF
TRBV28	TRBJ2-7	-	CASRTPRQGARGEQYF
TRBV7-3	TRBJ1-1	-	CASSLGGGMNTEAFF
TRBV5-4	TRBJ1-1	-	CASSSGGGLGNTEAFF
TRBV19	TRBJ1-4	-	CASSISGQINEKLFF
TRBV19	TRBJ1-5	-	CASSAGTGGKGNQPQHF
TRBV10-3	TRBJ2-3	once	CAITPDRFTDTQYF
TRBV7-2	TRBJ2-6	-	CASSLGQGGSGANVLTF
TRBV5-6	TRBJ1-5	-	CASSRDGGGNQPQHF
TRBV19	TRBJ1-2	once	CASNNKPNYGYTF
TRBV5-1	TRBJ2-1	-	CASSLGGTGLYNEQFF
TRBV24-1	TRBJ2-2	once	CATSDSSGGSANGELFF
TRBV30	TRBJ2-3	many	CAWSVPGGGMNF
TRBV6-5	TRBJ2-2	-	CASSPWTLNTGELFF
TRBV2	TRBJ1-6	few	CASSETGWNSPLHF
TRBV18	TRBJ2-7	-	CASSPAGAGTYEQYF
TRBV2	TRBJ2-5	-	CASTSGAGVGETQYF
TRBV9	TRBJ1-2	-	CASSANRGASGYTF
TRBV5-4	TRBJ2-7	-	CASSFRSRTGGFDYEQYF
TRBV11-2	TRBJ2-1	once	CASSLDRGSGVYNEQFF
TRBV9	TRBJ2-5	-	CASSDSGHPQETQYF
TRBV3-1/TRBV3-2	TRBJ2-2	-	CASSPGFTGISGELFF
TRBV7-2	TRBJ2-1	few	CASSMGLSYNEQFF
TRBV7-8	TRBJ1-5	-	CASSLEAGMVNQPQHF
TRBV7-2	TRBJ2-1	-	CASSLEAYYSYNEQFF
TRBV2	TRBJ2-1	-	CASSEEKGLAGEEQFF
TRBV29-1	TRBJ1-2	-	CSVPDRGYGYTF